This record covers a single TCR beta chain. No antigen is known for it. V dropped 1 base and J dropped 4; count of bases not matched to a gene: 5. CDR1 and CDR2 from the germline V gene are SGDLS and YYNGEE. The CDR3 has 14 amino acids. These data come from a study of CD8 T cells in ankylosing spondylitis. Study observations and caveats: The disease-linked clones had a CD8+ phenotype and low blood frequencies. Blood of patients with ankylosing spondylitis appeared to be characterized by a TCR beta motif of 8 or 9 highly homologous variants. Matched ankylosing spondylitis synovial fluid reportedly showed significant enrichment of disease-linked clones.

Quantitative 5'-RACE was performed with molecular barcodes, and it yielded the TCR beta libraries. TCRdb itself ran the 5' RACE reads through MiXCR, one entry per CDR3 protein. Of around 480,000 distinct CDR3 sequences in the sample, roughly 17% are singletons; the top ten hold 1%. The V and J genes are TRBV9 and TRBJ2-7; 7 bases map to TRBD2. The material sequenced was blood, either unsorted or a sorted T cell fraction (not recorded which). The TCR sequence derives from a male donor with ankylosing spondylitis. In DNA, the CDR3 is TGTGCCAGCAGCGTAAGCCTAGCGGATTACGAGCAGTACTTC. Translating gives CASSVSLADYEQYF.